This is a list of T cell receptor beta chains from one sample in a study of identical twins. TCRdb re-called the 5' RACE reads with MiXCR, one entry per CDR3 protein. The sample lists hundreds of thousands of distinct CDR3 sequences, less than 25% occurring once. The same sample was also used in a study of T cells expressing NK-cell markers.

Sequencing input: CD4+ T cells sorted from blood. The source is a woman younger than 35 in good health. The CDR3 runs from the conserved cysteine through the conserved F or W. The D gene is left open where the match is weak. Rows may omit the clone size; those that give it use once, few, many or a size class.

NA,TRBJ2-6,NA,TRBV15,TGTGCCACCAGCAGAGATGTCTCGGGGACAGGGGCCAACGTCCTGACTTTC,CATSRDVSGTGANVLTF
many,TRBJ1-3,NA,TRBV7-9,TGTGCCAGCAGCTTAGCGGTCCTTCCCGTAGACACCATATATTTT,CASSLAVLPVDTIYF
NA,TRBJ2-7,NA,TRBV29-1,TGCAGCGTTGGCAGAACCTACTACGAGCAGTACTTC,CSVGRTYYEQYF
NA,TRBJ2-3,TRBD1,TRBV9,TGTGCCAGCAGCGTTCAGGGGGTCGGAGATACGCAGTATTTT,CASSVQGVGDTQYF
NA,TRBJ2-4,TRBD1,TRBV9,TGTGCCAGCAGCGCCGGGACAGGGGCGGCCAAAAACATTCAGTACTTC,CASSAGTGAAKNIQYF
few,TRBJ1-1,NA,TRBV21-1,TGTGCCAGCAGCAATCGAGGGAGGGGGACTCATATTGAAGCTTTCTTT,CASSNRGRGTHIEAFF
NA,TRBJ2-4,NA,TRBV12-3/TRBV12-4,TGTGCCAGCAGTCCCAGTCCTACAGCCAAAAACATTCAGTACTTC,CASSPSPTAKNIQYF
few,TRBJ2-5,NA,TRBV20-1,TGCAGTGCAGAAAGGACAGACCAAGAGACCCAGTACTTC,CSAERTDQETQYF
NA,TRBJ1-1,NA,TRBV10-3,TGTGCCATCAGCAACAGGGACGGGACTGAAGCTTTCTTT,CAISNRDGTEAFF
NA,TRBJ1-4,NA,TRBV5-1,TGCGCCAGCAGCCCCGGGTCGCTGGCTAATGAAAAACTGTTTTTT,CASSPGSLANEKLFF